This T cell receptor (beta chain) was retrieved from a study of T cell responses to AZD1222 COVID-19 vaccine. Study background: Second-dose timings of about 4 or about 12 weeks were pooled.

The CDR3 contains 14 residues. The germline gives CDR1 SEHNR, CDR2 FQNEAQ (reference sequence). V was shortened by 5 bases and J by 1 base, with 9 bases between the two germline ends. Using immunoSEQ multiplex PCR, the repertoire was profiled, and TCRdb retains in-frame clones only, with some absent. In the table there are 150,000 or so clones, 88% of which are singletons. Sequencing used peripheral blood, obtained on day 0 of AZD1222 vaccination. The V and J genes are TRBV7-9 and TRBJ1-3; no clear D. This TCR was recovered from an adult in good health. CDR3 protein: CASSDRQSGNTIYF. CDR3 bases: TGTGCCAGCAGCGACCGGCAGTCTGGAAACACCATATATTTT.